The table lists the clone carrying this T cell receptor beta chain with many counts. The record originates from a study of patients and donors after allogeneic stem cell transplantation. MiXCR, applied by TCRdb to the RT-PCR reads, yields one record per CDR3 protein. The sample yields about a million distinct CDR3 sequences, about 20% seen once. Deletions cut 6 bases from V and 6 bases from J, with 12 bases between. CDR3 size: 13 residues. Sequenced input: blood, either unsorted or a sorted T cell fraction (not recorded which). This TCR was sampled from a human donor who was either an allogeneic HSCT recipient or a stem cell or donor lymphocyte infusion donor (not recorded which). It is not recorded whose cells these are; they may come from a transplant donor. The V gene is TRBV12-3 or TRBV12-4, the J gene TRBJ2-1; D tentatively reads TRBD1 or TRBD2 (5 bases each). CDR3 in DNA: TGTGCCAGCAGCCGGGACGTGAGCAATGAGCAGTTCTTC. Amino acid sequence: CASSRDVSNEQFF.